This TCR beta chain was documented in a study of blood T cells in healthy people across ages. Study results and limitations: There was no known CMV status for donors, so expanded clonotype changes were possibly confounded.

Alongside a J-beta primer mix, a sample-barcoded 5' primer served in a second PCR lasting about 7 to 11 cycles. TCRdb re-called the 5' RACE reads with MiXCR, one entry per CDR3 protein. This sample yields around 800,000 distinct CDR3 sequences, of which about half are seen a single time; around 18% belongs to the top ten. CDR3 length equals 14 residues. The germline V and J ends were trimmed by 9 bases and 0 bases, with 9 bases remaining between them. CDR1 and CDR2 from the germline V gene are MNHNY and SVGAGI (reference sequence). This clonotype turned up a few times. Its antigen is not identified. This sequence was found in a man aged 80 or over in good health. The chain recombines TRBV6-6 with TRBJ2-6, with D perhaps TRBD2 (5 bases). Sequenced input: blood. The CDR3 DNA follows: TGTGCCAGTTTCGGGGTCTCTGGGGCCAACGTCCTGACTTTC. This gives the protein CASFGVSGANVLTF.